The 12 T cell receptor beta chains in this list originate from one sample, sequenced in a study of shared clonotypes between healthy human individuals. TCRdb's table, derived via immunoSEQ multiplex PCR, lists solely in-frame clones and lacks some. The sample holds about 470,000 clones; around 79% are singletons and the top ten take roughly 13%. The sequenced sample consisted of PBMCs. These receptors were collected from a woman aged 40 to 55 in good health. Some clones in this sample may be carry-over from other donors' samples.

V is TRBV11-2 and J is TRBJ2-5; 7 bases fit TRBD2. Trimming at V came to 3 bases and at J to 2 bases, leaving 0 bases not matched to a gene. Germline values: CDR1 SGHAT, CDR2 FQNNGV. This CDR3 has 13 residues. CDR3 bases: TGTGCCAGCAGCTTCGGGGGGCAAGAGACCCAGTACTTC. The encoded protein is CASSFGGQETQYF.

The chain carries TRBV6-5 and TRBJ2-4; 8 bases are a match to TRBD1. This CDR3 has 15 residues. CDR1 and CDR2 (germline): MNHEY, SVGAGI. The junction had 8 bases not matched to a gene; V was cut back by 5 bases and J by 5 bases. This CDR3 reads CASSPYGQGENIQYF. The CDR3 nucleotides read TGTGCCAGCAGTCCATACGGACAGGGCGAAAACATTCAGTACTTC.

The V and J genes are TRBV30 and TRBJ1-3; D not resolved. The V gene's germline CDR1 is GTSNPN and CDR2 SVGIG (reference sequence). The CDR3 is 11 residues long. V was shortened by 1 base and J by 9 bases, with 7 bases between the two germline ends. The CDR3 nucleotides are TGTGCCTGGAGTGCGGCGGGCACCATATATTTT. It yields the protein CAWSAAGTIYF. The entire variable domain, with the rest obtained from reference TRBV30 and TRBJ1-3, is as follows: SQTIHQWPATLVQPVGSPLSLECTVEGTSNPNLYWYRQAAGRGLQLLFYSVGIGQISSEVPQNLSASRPQDRQFILSSKKLLLSDSGFYLCAWSAAGTIYFGEGSWLTVV.

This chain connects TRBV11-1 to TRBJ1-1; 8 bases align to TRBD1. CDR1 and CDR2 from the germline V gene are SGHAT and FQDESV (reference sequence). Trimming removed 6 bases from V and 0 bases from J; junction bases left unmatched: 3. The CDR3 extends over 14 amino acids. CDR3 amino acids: CASRGTGVNTEAFF. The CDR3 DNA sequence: TGTGCCAGCAGGGGGACAGGCGTGAACACTGAAGCTTTCTTT. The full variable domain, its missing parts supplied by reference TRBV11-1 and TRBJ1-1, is EAEVAQSPRYKITEKSQAVAFWCDPISGHATLYWYRQILGQGPELLVQFQDESVVDDSQLPKDRFSAERLKGVDSTLKIQPAELGDSAMYLCASRGTGVNTEAFFGQGTRLTVV.

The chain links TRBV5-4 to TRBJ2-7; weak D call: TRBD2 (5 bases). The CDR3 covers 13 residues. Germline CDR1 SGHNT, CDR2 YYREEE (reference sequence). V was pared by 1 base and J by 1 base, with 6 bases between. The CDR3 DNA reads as TGTGCCAGCAGCTTGACTAGTTCCTACGAGCAGTACTTC. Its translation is CASSLTSSYEQYF.

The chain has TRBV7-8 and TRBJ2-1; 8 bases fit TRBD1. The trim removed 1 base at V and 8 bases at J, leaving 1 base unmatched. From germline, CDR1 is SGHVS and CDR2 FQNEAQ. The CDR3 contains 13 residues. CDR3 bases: TGTGCCAGCAGCTTAGACAGGGGGGATGAGCAGTTCTTC. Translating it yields CASSLDRGDEQFF.

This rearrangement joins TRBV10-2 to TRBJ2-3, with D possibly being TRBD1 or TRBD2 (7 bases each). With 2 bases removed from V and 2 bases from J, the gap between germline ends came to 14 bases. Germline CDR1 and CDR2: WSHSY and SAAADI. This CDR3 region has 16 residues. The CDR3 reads CASSEPRGGNTDTQYF. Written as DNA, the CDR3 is TGCGCCAGCAGTGAGCCCAGGGGGGGAAACACAGATACGCAGTATTTT.

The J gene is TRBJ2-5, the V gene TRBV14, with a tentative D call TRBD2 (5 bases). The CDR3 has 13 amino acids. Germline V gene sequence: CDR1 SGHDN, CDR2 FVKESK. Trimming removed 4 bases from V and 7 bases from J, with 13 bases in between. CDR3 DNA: TGTGCCAGCAGCCCCCGGATAGAGGGGACCCAGTACTTC. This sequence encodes CASSPRIEGTQYF.

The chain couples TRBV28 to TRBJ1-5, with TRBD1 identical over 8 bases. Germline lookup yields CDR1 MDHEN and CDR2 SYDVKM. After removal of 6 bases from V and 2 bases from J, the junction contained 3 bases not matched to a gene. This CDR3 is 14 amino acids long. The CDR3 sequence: CASRQGGGNQPQHF. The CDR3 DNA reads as TGTGCCAGCAGACAGGGGGGTGGCAATCAGCCCCAGCATTTT.

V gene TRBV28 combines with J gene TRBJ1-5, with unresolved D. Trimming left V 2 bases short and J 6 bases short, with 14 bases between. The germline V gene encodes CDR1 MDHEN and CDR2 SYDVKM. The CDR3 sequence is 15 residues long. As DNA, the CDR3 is TGTGCCAGCAGTTTAGGAAAGGGAGGCGGTCAGCCCCAGCATTTT. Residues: CASSLGKGGGQPQHF.

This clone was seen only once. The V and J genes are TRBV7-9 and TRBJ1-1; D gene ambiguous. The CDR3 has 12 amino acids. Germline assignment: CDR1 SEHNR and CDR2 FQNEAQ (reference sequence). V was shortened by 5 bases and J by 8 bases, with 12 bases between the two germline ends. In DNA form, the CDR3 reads TGTGCCAGCAGCACCCTACAGAGGGAAGCTTTCTTT. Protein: CASSTLQREAFF.

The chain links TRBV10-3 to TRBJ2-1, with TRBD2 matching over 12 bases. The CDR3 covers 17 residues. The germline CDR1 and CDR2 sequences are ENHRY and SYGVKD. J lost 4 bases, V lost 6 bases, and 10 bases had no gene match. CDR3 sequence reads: CAIRETSGSLVYNEQFF. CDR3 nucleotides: TGTGCCATCAGGGAGACTAGCGGGAGCCTAGTTTACAATGAGCAGTTCTTC.